A single sample gave rise to the 26 T cell receptor beta chains below, sequenced in a study of shared T cell receptors in the human thymus. TCRdb keeps only in-frame clones here, not all; method: immunoSEQ multiplex PCR. The table includes hundreds of thousands of clones, about 87% detected once. The same sample was also studied in work on human thymus T cells.

Specimen: thymocytes. The receptors were gathered from a boy in the first two years of life with a congenital heart defect.

This clone was counted between two and nine times. The rearrangement uses TRBV4-1 and TRBJ1-2; D unresolved. The germline V and J ends were trimmed by 0 bases and 0 bases, with 8 bases remaining between them. This CDR3 comprises 15 residues. Germline values: CDR1 MGHRA, CDR2 YSYEKL. The CDR3 sequence is CASSQERTTNYGYTF. The CDR3 coding sequence is TGCGCCAGCAGCCAAGAGCGGACTACTAACTATGGCTACACCTTC.

The V call is TRBV2, the J call TRBJ1-5; 9 bases are a match to TRBD1. After removal of 6 bases from V and 6 bases from J, the junction contained 15 bases not matched to a gene. This CDR3 has 17 residues. Germline-derived CDR1 and CDR2 are SNHLY and FYNNEI. The CDR3 DNA follows: TGTGCCAGCAGGGAACCCCTAAACAGGGGGCTACCTCAGCCCCAGCATTTT. Translation gives CASREPLNRGLPQPQHF.

Regarding this clone: An end of the junction differs from the germline gene, which may be a read error. The chain couples TRBV29-1 to TRBJ2-1, with 8 bases matching TRBD1. CDR1 SQVTM and CDR2 ANQGSEA come from the germline V gene. CDR3 length equals 10 residues. The CDR3, as DNA: TGCAGCGTTGGGGACAGGTTCTCGGTCTTC. Translated, it gives CSVGDRFSVF.

This chain uses TRBV6-5 with TRBJ2-3; D remains ambiguous. The germline V and J ends were trimmed by 5 bases and 2 bases, with 11 bases remaining between them. The CDR3 runs to 14 residues. Germline V lookup: CDR1 MNHEY, CDR2 SVGAGI. Written as DNA, the CDR3 is TGTGCCAGCAGTCGTCGCGTACCCACAGATACGCAGTATTTT. This codes for CASSRRVPTDTQYF.

The chain has TRBV2 and TRBJ2-7; D is unresolved. Germline CDR1 reads SNHLY; CDR2 reads FYNNEI. Trimming shortened V by 8 bases and J by 5 bases, and 13 bases separated the two germline ends. The CDR3 spans 12 residues. The CDR3 is CASRIKLDEQYF. CDR3 nucleotide sequence: TGTGCCAGCCGCATCAAGCTGGACGAGCAGTACTTC.

The chain combines TRBV5-1 with TRBJ1-6, with D perhaps TRBD1 (5 bases). Trimming removed 10 bases from V and 10 bases from J, with 21 bases in between. The CDR3 is made up of 14 amino acids. Germline V gene lookup returns CDR1 SGHRS and CDR2 YFSETQ. The CDR3 region has the DNA TGCGCCCCCCGCCCGGGGGTTGGTCCCTCACCCCTCCACTTT. Its translation: CAPRPGVGPSPLHF.

This clone was picked up one time. The chain couples TRBV6-6 to TRBJ1-1; tentative D call: TRBD1 (6 bases). The CDR3 has 15 residues. Germline V gives CDR1 MNHNY, CDR2 SVGAGI (reference sequence). The V end was cut by 6 bases, the J end by 1 base, with 15 bases between. CDR3 sequence: CASRYLRGGNTEAFF. The CDR3 DNA reads as TGTGCCAGCAGGTACCTAAGGGGGGGGAACACTGAAGCTTTCTTT.

The chain recombines TRBV5-4 with TRBJ2-3; 10 bases are a match to TRBD2. With 3 bases clipped from V and 2 bases from J, the junction kept 9 bases outside the gene matches. The CDR3 extends over 17 amino acids. From germline, CDR1 is SGHNT and CDR2 YYREEE (reference sequence). The CDR3 region is CASSSPGLAKFTDTQYF. The DNA of the CDR3 is TGTGCCAGCAGCTCCCCGGGACTAGCGAAATTCACAGATACGCAGTATTTT.

The V gene is TRBV19, the J gene TRBJ2-2; TRBD2 aligns across 9 bases. Trimming removed 5 bases from V and 8 bases from J; junction bases left unmatched: 3. The CDR3 spans 13 residues. Germline V lookup: CDR1 LNHDA, CDR2 SQIVND (reference sequence). As DNA, the CDR3 is TGTGCCAGTAGTCTAGCGGGATTGGGGGAGCTGTTTTTT. As protein: CASSLAGLGELFF.

The rearrangement links TRBV6-6 to TRBJ1-4, with 8 bases aligning to TRBD1. After removal of 5 bases from V and 6 bases from J, the junction contained 8 bases not matched to a gene. From germline, CDR1 is MNHNY and CDR2 SVGAGI (reference sequence). CDR3 length equals 15 residues. CDR3 sequence: CASSPRAGGYEKLFF. The CDR3 coding sequence is TGTGCCAGCAGTCCCAGGGCAGGGGGCTATGAAAAACTGTTTTTT.

The gene calls are TRBV7-2 and TRBJ2-5; perhaps TRBD2 as D (5 bases). The V end was cut by 0 bases, the J end by 5 bases, with 16 bases between. This CDR3 is 16 amino acids long. Per the germline V gene, CDR1 is SGHTA and CDR2 is FQGNSA. CDR3 DNA: TGTGCCAGCAGCTTAGCTGGGAAAGGGCGCGGGGAGACCCAGTACTTC. Amino acids: CASSLAGKGRGETQYF.

V is TRBV5-6 and J is TRBJ2-2, with D perhaps matching TRBD1 (5 bases). V was shortened by 4 bases and J by 1 base, with 8 bases between the two germline ends. Germline lookup yields CDR1 SGHDT and CDR2 YYEEEE. CDR3 length: 14 residues. This chain's CDR3 is CASSQGLNTGELFF. Written as DNA, the CDR3 is TGTGCCAGCAGCCAGGGCCTGAACACCGGGGAGCTGTTTTTT.

This chain uses TRBV4-1 with TRBJ2-2, with D possibly TRBD1 on 7 matching bases. V was shortened by 2 bases and J by 2 bases, with 15 bases between the two germline ends. There are 17 residues in the CDR3. Germline lookup yields CDR1 MGHRA and CDR2 YSYEKL. The CDR3 here is CASSQWGDSTNTGELFF. The CDR3 DNA sequence: TGCGCCAGCAGCCAATGGGGGGACAGCACCAACACCGGGGAGCTGTTTTTT.

The chain couples TRBV28 to TRBJ1-2, with 7 bases that match TRBD1. CDR3 size: 16 residues. CDR1 is MDHEN and CDR2 is SYDVKM in the germline V gene. Losses at the gene ends were 6 bases for V and 4 bases for J; bases not matched to a gene: 14. The CDR3 nucleotides read TGTGCCAGCAGGAGACATCACAGGGGAGAGAGCTATGGCTACACCTTC. Translating gives CASRRHHRGESYGYTF.

CDR3 nucleotide sequence: TGCAGCGTTGTTGGCGGGAGCTCCTACAATGAGCAGTTCTTC. Translation gives CSVVGGSSYNEQFF. The chain uses TRBV29-1 and TRBJ2-1, with 7 bases that match TRBD2. This CDR3 has 14 amino acids. The V gene end was trimmed by 4 bases and the J gene end by 0 bases; junction bases not matched to a gene: 3. Germline CDR1 and CDR2: SQVTM and ANQGSEA.

V gene TRBV28 combines with J gene TRBJ2-3; TRBD2 matches at 15 bases. V lost 3 bases and J lost 6; bases outside the gene matches: 7. The CDR3 runs to 17 residues. Germline V gives CDR1 MDHEN, CDR2 SYDVKM. The CDR3 is CASSFRGLAGGPDTQYF. The DNA for the CDR3 is TGTGCCAGCAGTTTTCGCGGACTAGCGGGGGGGCCGGATACGCAGTATTTT.

The chain carries TRBV4-1 and TRBJ2-1; D possibly corresponds to TRBD1 (5 bases). The length of the CDR3 is 15 residues. In germline, CDR1 is MGHRA, CDR2 YSYEKL. V lost 1 base, J lost 7 bases, and 14 bases lay in between. CDR3 bases: TGCGCCAGCAGCCAAGGGGCCGGGCCAGGGAATGAGCAGTTCTTC. Amino acid sequence: CASSQGAGPGNEQFF.

This sequence joins TRBV19 and TRBJ1-4, with 7 bases fitting TRBD1. The CDR3 spans 15 residues. Looked up from germline, CDR1 is LNHDA and CDR2 is SQIVND (reference sequence). Losses at the gene ends were 3 bases for V and 7 bases for J; bases not matched to a gene: 8. CDR3 DNA sequence: TGTGCCAGTAGTATCCTCGACAGGGAAGGTGAAAAACTGTTTTTT. It encodes CASSILDREGEKLFF. The full variable domain, in which reference TRBV19 and TRBJ1-4 provide the parts outside the CDR3, is DGGITQSPKYLFRKEGQNVTLSCEQNLNHDAMYWYRQDPGQGLRLIYYSQIVNDFQKGDIAEGYSVSREKKESFPLTVTSAQKNPTAFYLCASSILDREGEKLFFGSGTQLSVL.

The chain carries TRBV4-1 and TRBJ2-7, with a possible D match to TRBD2 (6 bases). V was clipped by 1 base and J by 6 bases, with 10 bases between them. This CDR3 spans 13 amino acids. Germline CDR1 reads MGHRA; CDR2 reads YSYEKL. The CDR3 loop is CASSQAAGREQYF. DNA of the CDR3: TGCGCCAGCAGCCAAGCCGCGGGGCGCGAGCAGTACTTC.

The chain joins TRBV14 to TRBJ1-2; 8 bases are a match to TRBD1. Trimming at V came to 0 bases and at J to 6 bases, leaving 6 bases not matched to a gene. CDR1 and CDR2 (germline): SGHDN, FVKESK. CDR3 length equals 15 residues. The CDR3 bases are TGTGCCAGCAGCCAAGAACCCAGGGGGCAGAATGGCTACACCTTC. This translates into CASSQEPRGQNGYTF.

The V gene is TRBV5-4, the J gene TRBJ2-1; 7 bases map to TRBD2. V lost 4 bases to trimming and J lost 5 bases; unmatched junction nucleotides: 9. Germline V gene data show CDR1 as SGHNT and CDR2 as YYREEE (reference sequence). There are 15 residues in the CDR3. CDR3 residues: CASSPAGTTNNEQFF. Here the CDR3 DNA reads TGTGCCAGCAGCCCCGCCGGGACTACCAACAATGAGCAGTTCTTC.

The chain couples TRBV7-2 to TRBJ2-5, with 12 bases matching TRBD2. J gave up 4 bases and V 5 bases, and 11 bases lay outside the gene matches. The CDR3 is made up of 17 amino acids. Germline CDR1 is SGHTA and CDR2 is FQGNSA. The CDR3 DNA follows: TGTGCCAGCAGCCCCCATTCGGCTAGCGGGAGGGGAGAGACCCAGTACTTC. This gives the protein CASSPHSASGRGETQYF.

This chain connects TRBV6-1 to TRBJ2-7; 7 bases are a match to TRBD1. CDR1 and CDR2 (germline): MNHNS, SASEGT. The ends lost 6 bases at V and 5 bases at J; junction bases unmatched: 10. The CDR3 runs 14 residues. CDR3 region: CASSLRQGRNEQYF. Written as DNA, the CDR3 is TGTGCCAGCAGCCTCCGACAGGGCAGGAACGAGCAGTACTTC.

The V gene is TRBV4-1, the J gene TRBJ1-2; D gene ambiguous. The germline gives CDR1 MGHRA, CDR2 YSYEKL. The CDR3 has 17 residues. V lost 0 bases and J lost 3, with 17 bases in between. CDR3 amino acids: CASSQEGRANGYYGYTF. CDR3 nucleotides: TGCGCCAGCAGCCAAGAGGGTCGAGCGAACGGATACTATGGCTACACCTTC.

This rearrangement joins TRBV7-2 to TRBJ2-3, with TRBD2 identical over 12 bases. The CDR3 extends over 16 amino acids. The V gene's germline CDR1 is SGHTA and CDR2 FQGNSA. J was trimmed by 3 bases and V by 5 bases; bases with no gene match: 6. The DNA of the CDR3 is TGTGCCAGCAGCCCGCCCGGGACTAGCGGGACAGATACGCAGTATTTT. It encodes CASSPPGTSGTDTQYF. The full variable domain, in which reference TRBV7-2 and TRBJ2-3 provide the parts outside the CDR3, is GAGVSQSPSNKVTEKGKDVELRCDPISGHTALYWYRQSLGQGLEFLIYFQGNSAPDKSGLPSDRFSAERTGGSVSTLTIQRTQQEDSAVYLCASSPPGTSGTDTQYFGPGTRLTVL.

The J gene is TRBJ1-5, the V gene TRBV4-1, with 7 bases fitting TRBD1. Per germline, CDR1 MGHRA and CDR2 YSYEKL. This CDR3 contains 15 residues. V gave up 5 bases and J gave up 4 bases; unmatched junction bases: 8. CDR3 protein: CASSSRDSRNQPQHF. In DNA, the CDR3 is TGCGCCAGCAGCTCCCGGGACAGTCGAAATCAGCCCCAGCATTTT.